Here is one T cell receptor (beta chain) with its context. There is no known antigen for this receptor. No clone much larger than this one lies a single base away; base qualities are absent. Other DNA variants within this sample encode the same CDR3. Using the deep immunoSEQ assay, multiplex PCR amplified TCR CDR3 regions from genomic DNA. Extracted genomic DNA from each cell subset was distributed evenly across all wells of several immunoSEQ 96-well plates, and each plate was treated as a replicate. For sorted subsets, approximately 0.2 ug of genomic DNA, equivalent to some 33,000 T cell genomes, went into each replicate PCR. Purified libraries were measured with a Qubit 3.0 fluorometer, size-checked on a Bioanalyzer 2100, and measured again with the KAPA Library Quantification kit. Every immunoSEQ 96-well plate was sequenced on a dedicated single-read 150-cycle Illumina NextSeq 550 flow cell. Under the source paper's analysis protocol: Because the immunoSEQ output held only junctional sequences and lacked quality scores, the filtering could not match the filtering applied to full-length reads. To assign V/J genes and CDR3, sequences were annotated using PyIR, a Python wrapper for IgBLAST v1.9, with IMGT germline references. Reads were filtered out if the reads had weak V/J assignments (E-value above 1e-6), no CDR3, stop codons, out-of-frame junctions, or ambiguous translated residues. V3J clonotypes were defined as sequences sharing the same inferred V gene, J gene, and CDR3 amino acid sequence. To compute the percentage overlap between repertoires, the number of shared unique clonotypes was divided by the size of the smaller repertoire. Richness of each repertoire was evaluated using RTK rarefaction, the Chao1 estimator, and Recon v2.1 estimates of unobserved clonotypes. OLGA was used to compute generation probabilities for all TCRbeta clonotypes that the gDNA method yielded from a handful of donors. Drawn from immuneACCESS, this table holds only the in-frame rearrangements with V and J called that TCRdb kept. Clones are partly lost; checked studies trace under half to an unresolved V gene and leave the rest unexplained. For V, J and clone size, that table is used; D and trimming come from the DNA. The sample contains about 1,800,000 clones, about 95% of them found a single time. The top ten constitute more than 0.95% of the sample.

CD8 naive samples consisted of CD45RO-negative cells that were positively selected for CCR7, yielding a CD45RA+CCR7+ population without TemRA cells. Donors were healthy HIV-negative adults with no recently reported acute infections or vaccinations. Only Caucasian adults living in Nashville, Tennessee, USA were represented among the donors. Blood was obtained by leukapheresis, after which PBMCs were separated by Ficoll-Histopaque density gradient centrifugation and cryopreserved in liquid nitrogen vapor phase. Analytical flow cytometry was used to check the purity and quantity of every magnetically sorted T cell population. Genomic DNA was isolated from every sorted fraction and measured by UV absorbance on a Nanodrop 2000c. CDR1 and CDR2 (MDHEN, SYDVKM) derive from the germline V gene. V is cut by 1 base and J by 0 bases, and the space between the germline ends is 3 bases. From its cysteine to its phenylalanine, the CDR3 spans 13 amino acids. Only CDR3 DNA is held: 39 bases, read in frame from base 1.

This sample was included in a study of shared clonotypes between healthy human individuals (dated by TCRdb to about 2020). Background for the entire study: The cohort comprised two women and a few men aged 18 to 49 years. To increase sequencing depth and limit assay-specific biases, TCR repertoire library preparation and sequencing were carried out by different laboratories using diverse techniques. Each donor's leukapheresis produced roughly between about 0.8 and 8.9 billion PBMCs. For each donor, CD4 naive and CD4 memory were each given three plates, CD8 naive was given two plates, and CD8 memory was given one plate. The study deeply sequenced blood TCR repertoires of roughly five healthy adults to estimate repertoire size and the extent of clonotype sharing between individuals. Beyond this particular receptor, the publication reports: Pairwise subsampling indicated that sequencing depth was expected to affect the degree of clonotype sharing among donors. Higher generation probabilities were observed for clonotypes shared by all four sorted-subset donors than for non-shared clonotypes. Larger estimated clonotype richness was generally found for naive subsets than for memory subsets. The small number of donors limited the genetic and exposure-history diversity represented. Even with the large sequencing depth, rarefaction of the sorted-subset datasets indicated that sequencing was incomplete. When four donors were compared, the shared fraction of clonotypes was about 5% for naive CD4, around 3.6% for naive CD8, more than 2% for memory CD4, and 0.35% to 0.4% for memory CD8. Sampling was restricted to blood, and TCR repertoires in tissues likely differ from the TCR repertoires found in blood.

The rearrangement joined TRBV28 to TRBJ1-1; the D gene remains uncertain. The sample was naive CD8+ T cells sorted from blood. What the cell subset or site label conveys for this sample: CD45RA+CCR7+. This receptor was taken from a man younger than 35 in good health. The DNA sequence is TGTGCCAGCAGTTTATCGGTGAACACTGAAGCTTTCTTT. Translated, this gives CASSLSVNTEAFF.